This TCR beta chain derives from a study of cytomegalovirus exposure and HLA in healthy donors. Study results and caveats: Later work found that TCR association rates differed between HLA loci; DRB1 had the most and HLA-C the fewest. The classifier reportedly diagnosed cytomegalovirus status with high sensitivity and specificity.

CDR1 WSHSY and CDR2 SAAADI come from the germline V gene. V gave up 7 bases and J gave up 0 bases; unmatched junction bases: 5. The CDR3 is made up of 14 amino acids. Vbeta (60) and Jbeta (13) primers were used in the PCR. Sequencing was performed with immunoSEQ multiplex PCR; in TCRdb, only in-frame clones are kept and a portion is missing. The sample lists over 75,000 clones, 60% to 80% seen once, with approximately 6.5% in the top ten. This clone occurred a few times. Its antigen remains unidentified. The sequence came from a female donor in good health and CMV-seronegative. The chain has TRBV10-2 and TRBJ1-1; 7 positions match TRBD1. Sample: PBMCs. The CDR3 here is CASTMTGMNTEAFF. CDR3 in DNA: TGCGCCAGCACTATGACAGGGATGAACACTGAAGCTTTCTTT.